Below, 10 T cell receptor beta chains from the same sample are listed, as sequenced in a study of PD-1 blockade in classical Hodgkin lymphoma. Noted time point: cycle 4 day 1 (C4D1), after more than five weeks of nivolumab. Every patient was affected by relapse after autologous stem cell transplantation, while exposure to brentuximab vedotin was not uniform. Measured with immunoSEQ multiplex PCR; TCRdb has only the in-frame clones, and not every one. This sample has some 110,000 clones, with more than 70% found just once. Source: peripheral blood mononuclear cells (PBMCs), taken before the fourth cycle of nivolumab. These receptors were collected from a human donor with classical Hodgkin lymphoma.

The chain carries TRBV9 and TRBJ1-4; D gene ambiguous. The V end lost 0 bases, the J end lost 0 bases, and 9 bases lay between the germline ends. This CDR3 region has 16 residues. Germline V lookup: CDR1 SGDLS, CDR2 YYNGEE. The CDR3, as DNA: TGTGCCAGCAGCGTAGGCCCGGCTGCAACTAATGAAAAACTGTTTTTT. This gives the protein CASSVGPAATNEKLFF.

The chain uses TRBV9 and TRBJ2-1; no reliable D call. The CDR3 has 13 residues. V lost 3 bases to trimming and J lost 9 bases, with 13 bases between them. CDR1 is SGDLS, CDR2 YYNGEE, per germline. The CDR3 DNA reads TGTGCCAGCAGCGGCTACGTGGGCGGTGAGCAGTTCTTC. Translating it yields CASSGYVGGEQFF.

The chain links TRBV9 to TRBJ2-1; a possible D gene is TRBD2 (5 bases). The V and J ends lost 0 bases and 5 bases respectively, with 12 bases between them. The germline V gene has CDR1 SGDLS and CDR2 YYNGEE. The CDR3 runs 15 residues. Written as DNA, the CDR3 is TGTGCCAGCAGCGTAGTCGCGGGCACACACAATGAGCAGTTCTTC. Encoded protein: CASSVVAGTHNEQFF. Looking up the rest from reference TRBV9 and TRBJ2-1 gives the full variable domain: DSGVTQTPKHLITATGQRVTLRCSPRSGDLSVYWYQQSLDQGLQFLIQYYNGEERAKGNILERFSAQQFPDLHSELNLSSLELGDSALYFCASSVVAGTHNEQFFGPGTRLTVL.

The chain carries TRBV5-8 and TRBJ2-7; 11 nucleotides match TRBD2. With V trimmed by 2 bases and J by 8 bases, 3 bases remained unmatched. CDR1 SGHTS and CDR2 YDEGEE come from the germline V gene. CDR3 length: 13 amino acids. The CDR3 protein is CASSFSGRGKQYF. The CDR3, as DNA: TGTGCCAGCAGCTTTAGCGGGAGGGGAAAGCAGTACTTC.

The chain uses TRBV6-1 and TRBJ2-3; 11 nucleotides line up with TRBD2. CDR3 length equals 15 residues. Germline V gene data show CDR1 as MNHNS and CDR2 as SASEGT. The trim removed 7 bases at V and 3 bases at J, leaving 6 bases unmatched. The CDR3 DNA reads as TGTGCCAGCACACTAGCGGGGGTCGCAACAGATACGCAGTATTTT. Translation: CASTLAGVATDTQYF.

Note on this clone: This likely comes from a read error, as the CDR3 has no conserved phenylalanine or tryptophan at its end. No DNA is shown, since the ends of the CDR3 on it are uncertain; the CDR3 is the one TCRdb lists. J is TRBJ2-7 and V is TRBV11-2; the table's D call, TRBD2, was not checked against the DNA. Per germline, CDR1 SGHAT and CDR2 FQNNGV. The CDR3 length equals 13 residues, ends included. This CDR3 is CATATGTSGIIFI.

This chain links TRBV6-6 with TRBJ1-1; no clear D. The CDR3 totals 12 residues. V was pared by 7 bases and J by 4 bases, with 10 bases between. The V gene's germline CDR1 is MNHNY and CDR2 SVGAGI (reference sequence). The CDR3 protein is CASTLGSTEAFF. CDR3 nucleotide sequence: TGTGCCAGCACCCTGGGCAGCACTGAAGCTTTCTTT.

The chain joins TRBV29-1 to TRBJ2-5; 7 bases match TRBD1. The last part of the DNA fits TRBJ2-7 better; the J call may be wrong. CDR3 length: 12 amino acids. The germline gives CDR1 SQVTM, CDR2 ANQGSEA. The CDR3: CSATGMEYEQYF. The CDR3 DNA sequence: TGCAGCGCGACAGGGATGGAATACGAGCAGTACTTC.

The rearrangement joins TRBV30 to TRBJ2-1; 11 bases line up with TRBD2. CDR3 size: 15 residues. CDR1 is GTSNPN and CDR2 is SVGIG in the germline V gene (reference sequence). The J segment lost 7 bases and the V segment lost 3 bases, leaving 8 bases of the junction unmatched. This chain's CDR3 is CAWRLLAGDWNEQFF. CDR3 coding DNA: TGTGCCTGGAGGCTACTAGCGGGAGATTGGAATGAGCAGTTCTTC.

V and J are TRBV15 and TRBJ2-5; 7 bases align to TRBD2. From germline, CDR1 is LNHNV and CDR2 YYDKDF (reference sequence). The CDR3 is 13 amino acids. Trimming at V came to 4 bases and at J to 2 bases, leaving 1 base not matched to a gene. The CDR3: CATSTSGQETQYF. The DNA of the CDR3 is TGTGCCACCAGCACTAGCGGTCAAGAGACCCAGTACTTC.